This T cell receptor beta chain was identified in a study of tumor T cells in aggressive B-cell lymphoma. J gave up 5 bases and V 2 bases, and 8 bases lay outside the gene matches. The CDR3 is 15 residues long. In germline, CDR1 is SNHLY, CDR2 FYNNEI. This clone appeared a few times. Data came from immunoSEQ multiplex PCR; TCRdb stores just in-frame clones and leaves some out. The repertoire holds about 3,200 clones, with around 86% as singletons. The TCR originated in an adult with diffuse large B cell lymphoma. The gene calls are TRBV2 and TRBJ1-2; 7 bases are a match to TRBD1. Sequencing was performed on tumor tissue. The DNA for the CDR3 is TGTGCCAGCAGTGAAATAGTGACAGGGTTATATGGCTACACCTTC. Its protein product is CASSEIVTGLYGYTF.